This T cell receptor beta chain was profiled in a study of neurological immune-mediated disorders. Background on the study: Of the multiple sclerosis patients, some 35 in total, roughly 30 were relapsing-remitting and 3 were secondary progressive.

TCRdb re-called the 5' RACE reads with MiXCR, one entry per CDR3 protein. The sample holds 65,000 to 90,000 distinct CDR3 sequences, about 5.5% seen once. The ends lost 5 bases at V and 7 bases at J; junction bases unmatched: 2. The CDR3 is 12 amino acids. Germline V gene data show CDR1 as SGHTS and CDR2 as YDEGEE. Sequencing input: PBMCs. This rearrangement joins TRBV5-8 to TRBJ2-2, with TRBD2 identical over 7 bases. This receptor was taken from a woman aged 30 to 39 with multiple sclerosis. The CDR3 nucleotides read TGTGCCAGCAGACGGGGGGTCGGGGAGCTGTTTTTT. Amino acids: CASRRGVGELFF.